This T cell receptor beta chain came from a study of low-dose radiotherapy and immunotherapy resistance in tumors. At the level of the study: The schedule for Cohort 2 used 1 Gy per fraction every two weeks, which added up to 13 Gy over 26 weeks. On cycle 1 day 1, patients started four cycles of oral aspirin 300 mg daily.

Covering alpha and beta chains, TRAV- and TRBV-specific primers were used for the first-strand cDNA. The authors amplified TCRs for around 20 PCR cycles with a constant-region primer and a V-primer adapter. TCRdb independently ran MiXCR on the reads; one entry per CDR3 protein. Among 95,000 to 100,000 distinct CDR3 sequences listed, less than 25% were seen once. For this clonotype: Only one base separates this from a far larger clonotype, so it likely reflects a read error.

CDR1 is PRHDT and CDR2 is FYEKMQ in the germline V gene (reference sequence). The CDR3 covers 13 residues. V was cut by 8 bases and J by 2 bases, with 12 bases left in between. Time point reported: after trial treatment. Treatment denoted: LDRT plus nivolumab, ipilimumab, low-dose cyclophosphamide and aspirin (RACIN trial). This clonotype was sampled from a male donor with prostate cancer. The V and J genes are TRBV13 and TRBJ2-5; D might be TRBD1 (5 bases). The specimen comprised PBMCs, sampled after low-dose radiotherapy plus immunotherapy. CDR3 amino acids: CASQPDTQETQYF. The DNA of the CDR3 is TGTGCCAGCCAGCCGGACACACAAGAGACCCAGTACTTC.